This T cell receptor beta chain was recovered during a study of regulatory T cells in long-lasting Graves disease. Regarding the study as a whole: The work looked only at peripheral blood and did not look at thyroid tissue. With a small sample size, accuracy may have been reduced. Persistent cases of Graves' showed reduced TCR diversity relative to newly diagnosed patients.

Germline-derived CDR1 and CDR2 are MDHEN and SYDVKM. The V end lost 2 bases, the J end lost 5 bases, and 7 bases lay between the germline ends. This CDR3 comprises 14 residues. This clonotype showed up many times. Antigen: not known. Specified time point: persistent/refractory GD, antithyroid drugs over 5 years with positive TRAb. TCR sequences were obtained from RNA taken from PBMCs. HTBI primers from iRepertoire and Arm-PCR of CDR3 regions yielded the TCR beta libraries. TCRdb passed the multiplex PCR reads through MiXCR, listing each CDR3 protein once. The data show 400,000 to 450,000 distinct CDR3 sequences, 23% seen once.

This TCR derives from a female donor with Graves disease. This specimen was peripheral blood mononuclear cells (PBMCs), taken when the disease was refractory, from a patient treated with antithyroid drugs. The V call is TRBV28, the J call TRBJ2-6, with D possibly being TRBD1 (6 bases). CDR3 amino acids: CASSLQGRANVLTF. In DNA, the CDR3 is TGTGCCAGCAGTTTACAGGGGAGGGCCAACGTCCTGACTTTC.